The source of this T cell receptor beta chain is a study of cytomegalovirus exposure and HLA in healthy donors. PCR involved 60 Vbeta and 13 Jbeta primers. Sequenced by immunoSEQ multiplex PCR; TCRdb stores in-frame clones only, minus some. The sample lists 150,000 to 200,000 clones; 79% were seen once. CDR3 length: 16 residues. J was trimmed by 2 bases and V by 6 bases; bases with no gene match: 12. Germline V lookup: CDR1 SQVTM, CDR2 ANQGSEA. The sequencing input was PBMCs. The sequence derives from a woman aged 25-40 years in good health and CMV-seropositive. The V call is TRBV29-1, the J call TRBJ2-3, with 9 positions matching TRBD2. CDR3 in amino acids: CSVVMAGGYPTDTQYF. CDR3 in DNA: TGCAGCGTCGTTATGGCGGGGGGGTACCCCACAGATACGCAGTATTTT.